This entry lists 26 T cell receptor beta chains sequenced from one sample in a study of blood T cell repertoires in COVID-19. Assay: immunoSEQ multiplex PCR; the TCRdb copy retains only in-frame clones and omits some. Here the sample spans hundreds of thousands of clones, approximately 80% being singletons. Sample: peripheral blood. Source of these receptors: an elderly man with acute or convalescent COVID-19.

V gene TRBV19 combines with J gene TRBJ2-1, with TRBD1 matching over 8 bases. Germline CDR1 is LNHDA and CDR2 is SQIVND (reference sequence). This CDR3 region has 15 residues. V shed 5 bases, J shed 4 bases, and the junction held 7 bases outside the gene matches. The CDR3 coding sequence is TGTGCCAGTAGTCCCGCCGGGACAGGATACAATGAGCAGTTCTTC. Residues: CASSPAGTGYNEQFF.

The chain carries TRBV10-3 and TRBJ1-5, with no clear D. The CDR3 runs 12 residues. Germline V gene sequence: CDR1 ENHRY, CDR2 SYGVKD. Trimming stripped 11 bases from V and 6 bases from J, with 14 bases between. The CDR3 DNA is TGTGCCGCGGGGAAGGACGGTCAGCCCCAGCATTTT. Its translation: CAAGKDGQPQHF.

This clone was seen more than once but under ten times. The V gene is TRBV5-4, the J gene TRBJ1-6; 7 bases match TRBD1. Unmatched junction bases numbered 7, after V lost 4 bases and J lost 9 bases. This CDR3 has 14 residues. Germline values: CDR1 SGHNT, CDR2 YYREEE (reference sequence). The CDR3 here is CASSRDSGASPLHF. CDR3 nucleotide sequence: TGTGCCAGCAGCAGGGACAGTGGGGCTTCACCCCTCCACTTT.

V gene TRBV13 combines with J gene TRBJ2-7, with D perhaps matching TRBD2 (5 bases). The CDR3 is 14 residues long. Germline V lookup: CDR1 PRHDT, CDR2 FYEKMQ (reference sequence). Trimming took 2 bases from V and 3 from J, leaving 11 bases between them. DNA of the CDR3: TGTGCCAGCAGCTTACGGGGAAGGGTCTACGAGCAGTACTTC. It encodes CASSLRGRVYEQYF.

The chain recombines TRBV6-5 with TRBJ2-7; D call uncertain. V lost 6 bases, J lost 3 bases, and 12 bases lay in between. Germline lookup yields CDR1 MNHEY and CDR2 SVGAGI. This CDR3 has 13 residues. The CDR3 nucleotides are TGTGCCAGCAGCGCGAGTCCGTTCTACGAGCAGTACTTC. Encoded protein: CASSASPFYEQYF.

The rearrangement uses TRBV9 and TRBJ2-7, with 7 positions matching TRBD2. The CDR3 sequence is 16 residues long. Trimming cost V 0 bases and J 0 bases; bases outside gene matches: 6. Germline V CDR1 and CDR2: SGDLS, YYNGEE. CDR3 amino acids: CASSVAGGPSSYEQYF. CDR3 bases: TGTGCCAGCAGCGTAGCGGGGGGTCCTAGCTCCTACGAGCAGTACTTC.

The chain carries TRBV6-2 or TRBV6-3 and TRBJ1-5, with D possibly matching TRBD1 (5 bases). Germline V CDR1 and CDR2: MNHEY, SVGEGT. The CDR3 runs 15 residues. Trimming took off 2 bases at V and 1 base at J, with 9 bases between the two ends. The CDR3: CASSYRGSSNQPQHF. The CDR3 DNA reads TGTGCCAGCAGTTACAGGGGATCAAGCAATCAGCCCCAGCATTTT.

This clone was recorded only once. The V call is TRBV6-5, the J call TRBJ1-4; D unresolved. Germline assignment: CDR1 MNHEY and CDR2 SVGAGI. The V gene lost 8 bases and the J gene lost 3 bases, with 16 bases spanning the gap. The length of the CDR3 is 15 residues. The CDR3 bases are TGTGCCAGCCGTCGCGACACCCTGGCTAATGAAAAACTGTTTTTT. Translation: CASRRDTLANEKLFF.

The CDR3 sequence: CASSSGGSPLHF. The CDR3, as DNA: TGTGCCAGCAGTTCAGGTGGTTCACCCCTCCACTTT. The chain couples TRBV28 to TRBJ1-6; no definite D call. Per germline, CDR1 MDHEN and CDR2 SYDVKM. The CDR3 is made up of 12 amino acids. The V and J ends lost 4 bases and 9 bases respectively, with 7 bases between them.

The chain combines TRBV10-1 with TRBJ1-4; D may be TRBD1 (6 bases). Germline V lookup: CDR1 WNHNN, CDR2 SYGVQD (reference sequence). The germline V and J ends were trimmed by 4 bases and 3 bases, with 6 bases remaining between them. The CDR3 has 13 residues. The CDR3, as DNA: TGCGCCAGCAGTGCAGGGGCTAATGAAAAACTGTTTTTT. It codes for CASSAGANEKLFF.

The genes are TRBV5-1 and TRBJ1-4; D might be TRBD1 (5 bases). Trimming took off 4 bases at V and 8 bases at J, with 15 bases between the two ends. This CDR3 has 14 residues. Germline V gene sequence: CDR1 SGHRS, CDR2 YFSETQ. CDR3 region: CASSPPGAGEKLFF. The DNA of the CDR3 is TGCGCCAGCAGCCCCCCCGGGGCGGGGGAAAAACTGTTTTTT. The whole variable domain, filled in from reference TRBV5-1 and TRBJ1-4, reads KAGVTQTPRYLIKTRGQQVTLSCSPISGHRSVSWYQQTPGQGLQFLFEYFSETQRNKGNFPGRFSGRQFSNSRSEMNVSTLELGDSALYLCASSPPGAGEKLFFGSGTQLSVL.

The chain couples TRBV7-2 to TRBJ2-5, with D maybe TRBD1 (5 bases). Germline V CDR1 and CDR2: SGHTA, FQGNSA. The CDR3 has 14 residues. V was trimmed by 0 bases and J by 3 bases, leaving 8 bases between them. CDR3 coding DNA: TGTGCCAGCAGCTTAGCAGGGGCCAAAGAGACCCAGTACTTC. This codes for CASSLAGAKETQYF.

The gene calls are TRBV4-2 and TRBJ2-3, with TRBD2 matching over 9 bases. The trim removed 4 bases at V and 3 bases at J, leaving 8 bases unmatched. The CDR3 runs to 16 residues. Germline CDR1 LGHNA, CDR2 YNFKEQ. The CDR3, as DNA: TGTGCCAGCAGCCCTTGGCGGGGGGGCCGGACAGATACGCAGTATTTT. This sequence encodes CASSPWRGGRTDTQYF.

The CDR3 region is CASILTGRRNTIYF. CDR3 bases: TGTGCCAGCATTTTGACAGGGAGAAGAAACACCATATATTTT. The chain is built from TRBV6-5 and TRBJ1-3; 7 bases fit TRBD1. Germline V gene data show CDR1 as MNHEY and CDR2 as SVGAGI. J lost 5 bases, V lost 7 bases, and 8 bases had no gene match. This CDR3 has 14 residues.

This clone is a singleton in its sample. The junction departs from the called germline gene at one end, perhaps through a read error. This chain links TRBV5-5 with TRBJ2-7; D possibly corresponds to TRBD2 (6 bases). Germline V gene sequence: CDR1 SGHKS, CDR2 YYEKEE (reference sequence). The CDR3 length is 12 residues. The CDR3 DNA reads TGTGCCAGCAGCTTGGAAGGGTCCAGGAGGGACTTC. Protein sequence: CASSLEGSRRDF.

The count of this clone is one. The chain has TRBV5-8 and TRBJ1-4, with 11 bases fitting TRBD1. Germline values: CDR1 SGHTS, CDR2 YDEGEE. This CDR3 comprises 14 residues. The trim removed 4 bases at V and 8 bases at J, leaving 4 bases unmatched. CDR3 residues: CASSRTGGREKLFF. For the CDR3, the DNA is TGTGCCAGCAGCCGGACAGGGGGCCGGGAAAAACTGTTTTTT.

The chain is built from TRBV10-2 and TRBJ2-7; a possible D gene is TRBD1 (5 bases). The CDR3 covers 13 residues. V lost 6 bases and J 3 bases, leaving 12 bases between the germline ends. Germline V gene lookup returns CDR1 WSHSY and CDR2 SAAADI. In DNA form, the CDR3 reads TGCGCCAGCAGAGAAGGGGCCAACTACGAGCAGTACTTC. It codes for CASREGANYEQYF.

V and J are TRBV27 and TRBJ2-3, with 8 nucleotides matching TRBD2. This CDR3 comprises 15 residues. Trimming took 7 bases from V and 2 from J; bases not matched to a gene: 8. Germline V gene sequence: CDR1 MNHEY, CDR2 SMNVEV (reference sequence). This chain's CDR3 is CASTPGRGNTDTQYF. DNA for the CDR3: TGTGCCAGCACTCCCGGGAGGGGAAACACAGATACGCAGTATTTT.

For the CDR3, the DNA is TGTGCCAGTAGCCTCGGGTACAGGGTCAAGGATGAGCAGTTCTTC. Translating it yields CASSLGYRVKDEQFF. This chain joins TRBV19 and TRBJ2-1, with D tentatively TRBD1 (6 bases). Trimming took off 6 bases at V and 8 bases at J, with 20 bases between the two ends. CDR1 is LNHDA and CDR2 is SQIVND in the germline V gene (reference sequence). This CDR3 is built from 15 residues.

To note about this clone: At one boundary the junction diverges from the germline segment, which might be a read error. The chain carries TRBV5-1 and TRBJ1-2; a possible D gene is TRBD1 (5 bases). The CDR3 consists of 16 residues. Per germline, CDR1 SGHRS and CDR2 YFSETQ. CDR3 region: CASSLDPGWQGYDYTF. CDR3 nucleotides: TGCGCCAGCAGCTTGGATCCCGGGTGGCAGGGCTATGACTACACCTTC.

The chain carries TRBV29-1 and TRBJ1-1, with 7 bases aligning to TRBD1. Germline lookup yields CDR1 SQVTM and CDR2 ANQGSEA. There are 13 residues in the CDR3. V was clipped by 7 bases and J by 2 bases; unmatched bases: 7. In nucleotides, the CDR3 is TGCAGCGCCGAGGGACAGATAAACACTGAAGCTTTCTTT. Its translation: CSAEGQINTEAFF.

CDR3 protein: CASSPGTVYYGYTF. The CDR3 coding sequence is TGTGCCAGCAGTCCTGGGACTGTCTACTATGGCTACACCTTC. V is TRBV27 and J is TRBJ1-2; possible D gene TRBD1, 5 bases. Germline CDR1 reads MNHEY; CDR2 reads SMNVEV (reference sequence). The CDR3 runs 14 residues. The V and J ends lost 5 bases and 3 bases respectively, with 13 bases between them.

CDR3 amino acids: CASSEGGGNQPQHF. The CDR3 nucleotides read TGTGCCAGCAGTGAGGGAGGGGGCAATCAGCCCCAGCATTTT. J is TRBJ1-5 and V is TRBV2, with a tentative D call TRBD1 (5 bases). This CDR3 region has 14 residues. Germline lookup yields CDR1 SNHLY and CDR2 FYNNEI. Trimming left V 3 bases short and J 2 bases short, with 8 bases between.

CDR3 in DNA: TGTGCCAGCAGTTACTCCAAGACAGGAACTAATGAAAAACTGTTTTTT. Its protein product is CASSYSKTGTNEKLFF. The rearrangement links TRBV6-2 or TRBV6-3 to TRBJ1-4; tentative D call: TRBD1 (6 bases). Germline V gives CDR1 MNHEY, CDR2 SVGEGT. The ends were cut back, 0 bases at V and 1 base at J, with 9 bases in the middle. The CDR3 runs 16 residues.

V usage is TRBV30 and J usage is TRBJ1-5; 7 bases are a match to TRBD1. Per the germline V gene, CDR1 is GTSNPN and CDR2 is SVGIG (reference sequence). The CDR3 is 13 amino acids. The ends lost 4 bases at V and 2 bases at J; junction bases unmatched: 2. CDR3 protein: CAWNTGGNQPQHF. CDR3 nucleotides: TGTGCCTGGAACACAGGGGGCAATCAGCCCCAGCATTTT. The full variable domain, rest sourced from reference TRBV30 and TRBJ1-5, is SQTIHQWPATLVQPVGSPLSLECTVEGTSNPNLYWYRQAAGRGLQLLFYSVGIGQISSEVPQNLSASRPQDRQFILSSKKLLLSDSGFYLCAWNTGGNQPQHFGDGTRLSIL.

The chain couples TRBV24-1 to TRBJ1-2; 9 nucleotides line up with TRBD1. The germline CDR1 and CDR2 sequences are KGHDR and SFDVKD. V lost 5 bases and J lost 6; bases outside the gene matches: 6. CDR3 length: 14 amino acids. The CDR3 sequence: CATSGGQGWDGYTF. CDR3 coding DNA: TGTGCCACCAGTGGGGGACAGGGATGGGATGGCTACACCTTC.